The rows below give T cell receptor beta chains drawn from one sample of a study of memory CD4+ T cells and cytomegalovirus serostatus. TCRdb's copy holds only in-frame clones and misses some; the assay was immunoSEQ multiplex PCR. This sample has some 52,000 clones, with 83% found just once. The sample consisted of memory CD4+ T cells from blood. These receptors originate from an adult in good health and CMV-seropositive. The CDR3 runs from the conserved cysteine through the conserved F or W. Each record gives: J gene, clone size, D gene, V gene, CDR3 DNA, CDR3 protein. A D gene is named only where the DNA matches it firmly. Clone sizes are given selectively: once, few, many, or a class where the clone is expanded.

j_call: TRBJ2-6; clone_size: NA; d_call: TRBD1; v_call: TRBV5-1; cdr3_nt: TGCGCCAGCAGCCTCGGACAGGGGCTGTCTGGGGCCAACGTCCTGACTTTC; cdr3_aa: CASSLGQGLSGANVLTF
j_call: TRBJ2-3; clone_size: few; d_call: NA; v_call: TRBV6-6; cdr3_nt: TGTGCCAGCGGGGATGGGGGGGGCATGACAGATACGCAGTATTTT; cdr3_aa: CASGDGGGMTDTQYF
j_call: TRBJ1-2; clone_size: NA; d_call: NA; v_call: TRBV9; cdr3_nt: TGTGCCAGCAGCCCTCAGGTCTCGTCTAACTATGGCTACACCTTC; cdr3_aa: CASSPQVSSNYGYTF
j_call: TRBJ1-2; clone_size: NA; d_call: TRBD1; v_call: TRBV5-1; cdr3_nt: TGCGCCAGCAGCCTTATGACAGGGGGCTATGGCTACACCTTC; cdr3_aa: CASSLMTGGYGYTF
j_call: TRBJ1-1; clone_size: NA; d_call: TRBD1; v_call: TRBV5-4; cdr3_nt: TGTGCCAGCAGCTTGCTTTCCGGGACAGAAGAAGACACTGAAGCTTTCTTT; cdr3_aa: CASSLLSGTEEDTEAFF
j_call: TRBJ1-3; clone_size: NA; d_call: NA; v_call: TRBV7-6; cdr3_nt: TGTGCCAGCAGCTTAGAGGGGGTCTCCTCTGGAAACACCATATATTTT; cdr3_aa: CASSLEGVSSGNTIYF
j_call: TRBJ1-2; clone_size: NA; d_call: NA; v_call: TRBV5-1; cdr3_nt: TGCGCCAGCAGCTTGGTCCCGGACACCAACTATGGCTACACCTTC; cdr3_aa: CASSLVPDTNYGYTF
j_call: TRBJ1-1; clone_size: NA; d_call: NA; v_call: TRBV6-5; cdr3_nt: TGTGCCATCCGTACGGGACGGAAGAACACTGAAGCTTTCTTT; cdr3_aa: CAIRTGRKNTEAFF
j_call: TRBJ2-4; clone_size: NA; d_call: NA; v_call: TRBV4-1; cdr3_nt: TGCGCCAGCAGCCAAGATCCCGGGGGCACCAGGGGACTAGCCAAAAACATTCAGTACTTC; cdr3_aa: CASSQDPGGTRGLAKNIQYF
j_call: TRBJ1-2; clone_size: NA; d_call: NA; v_call: TRBV7-9; cdr3_nt: TGTGCCAGCAGCCCCCCTCAAATCGGTCCGGTCGAGGGGACCTTC; cdr3_aa: CASSPPQIGPVEGTF
j_call: TRBJ2-7; clone_size: NA; d_call: NA; v_call: TRBV9; cdr3_nt: TGTGCCAGCAGCGGCTCAGGGGACGAGCAGTACTTC; cdr3_aa: CASSGSGDEQYF
j_call: TRBJ2-2; clone_size: NA; d_call: TRBD1; v_call: TRBV7-2; cdr3_nt: TGTGCCAGCAGCTTCTCCAGGGGGCGCGGTGGCACCGGGGAGCTGTTTTTT; cdr3_aa: CASSFSRGRGGTGELFF
j_call: TRBJ1-5; clone_size: NA; d_call: TRBD1; v_call: TRBV4-1; cdr3_nt: TGCGCCAGCAGCCAGGAAAGTCTCCGGACAGGGGGAAAATTAGACCAGCCCCAGCATTTT; cdr3_aa: CASSQESLRTGGKLDQPQHF
j_call: TRBJ2-2; clone_size: NA; d_call: NA; v_call: TRBV5-1; cdr3_nt: TGCGCCAGCAGCGGATGGGCGGGGAACACCGGGGAGCTGTTTTTT; cdr3_aa: CASSGWAGNTGELFF
j_call: TRBJ1-4; clone_size: NA; d_call: NA; v_call: TRBV7-2; cdr3_nt: TGTGCCAGCAGCTTAGCCTCAGGCCGTAATGAAAAACTGTTTTTT; cdr3_aa: CASSLASGRNEKLFF
j_call: TRBJ1-1; clone_size: NA; d_call: NA; v_call: TRBV6-6; cdr3_nt: TGTGTTGCCCAGCGTGTGGGCATGAACACTGAAGCTTTCTTT; cdr3_aa: CVAQRVGMNTEAFF
j_call: TRBJ1-4; clone_size: NA; d_call: NA; v_call: TRBV7-9; cdr3_nt: TGTGCCAGCAGCGCACAGGGCCCCAATGAAAAACTGTTTTTT; cdr3_aa: CASSAQGPNEKLFF
j_call: TRBJ1-2; clone_size: NA; d_call: NA; v_call: TRBV5-1; cdr3_nt: TGCGCCAGCAGCTTCGGTGGATCTGCTAGCTATGGCTACACCTTC; cdr3_aa: CASSFGGSASYGYTF
j_call: TRBJ1-4; clone_size: NA; d_call: TRBD1; v_call: TRBV5-1; cdr3_nt: TGCGCCAGCAGCCGGGGACAGAGGGACGGAAAACTGTTTTTT; cdr3_aa: CASSRGQRDGKLFF
j_call: TRBJ1-1; clone_size: NA; d_call: TRBD1; v_call: TRBV19; cdr3_nt: TGTGCCAGTAGTATAGGGGACACAGGGGTGAACACTGAAGCTTTCTTT; cdr3_aa: CASSIGDTGVNTEAFF